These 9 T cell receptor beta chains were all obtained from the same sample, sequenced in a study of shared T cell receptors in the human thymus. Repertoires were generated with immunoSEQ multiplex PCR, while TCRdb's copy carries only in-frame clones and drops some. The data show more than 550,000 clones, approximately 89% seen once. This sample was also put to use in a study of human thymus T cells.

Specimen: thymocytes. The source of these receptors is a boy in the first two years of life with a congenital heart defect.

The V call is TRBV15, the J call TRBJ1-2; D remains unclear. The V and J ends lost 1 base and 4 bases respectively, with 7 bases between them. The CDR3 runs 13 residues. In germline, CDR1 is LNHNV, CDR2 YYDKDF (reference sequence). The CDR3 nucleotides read TGTGCCACCAGCAGAGGAGACATCTATGGCTACACCTTC. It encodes CATSRGDIYGYTF.

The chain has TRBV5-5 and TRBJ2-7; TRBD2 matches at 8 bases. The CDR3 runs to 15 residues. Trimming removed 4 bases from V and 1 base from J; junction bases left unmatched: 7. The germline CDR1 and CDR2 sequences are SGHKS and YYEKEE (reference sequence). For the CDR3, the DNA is TGTGCCAGCAGCCCGGGCGGGACTAGATCCTACGAGCAGTACTTC. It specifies CASSPGGTRSYEQYF.

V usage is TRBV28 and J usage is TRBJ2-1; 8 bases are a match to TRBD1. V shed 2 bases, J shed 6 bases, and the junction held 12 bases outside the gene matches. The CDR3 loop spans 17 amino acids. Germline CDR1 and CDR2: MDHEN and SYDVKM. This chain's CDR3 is CASSLPGTGGYLNEQFF. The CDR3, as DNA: TGTGCCAGCAGTTTACCTGGGACAGGTGGGTACCTCAATGAGCAGTTCTTC.

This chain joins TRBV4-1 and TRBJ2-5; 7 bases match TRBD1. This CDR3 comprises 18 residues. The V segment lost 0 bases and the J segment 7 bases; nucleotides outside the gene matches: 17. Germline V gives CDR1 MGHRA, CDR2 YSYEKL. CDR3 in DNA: TGCGCCAGCAGCCAAGATTCTGTGACAGGGAGCGCTTGGAGGACCCAGTACTTC. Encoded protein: CASSQDSVTGSAWRTQYF.

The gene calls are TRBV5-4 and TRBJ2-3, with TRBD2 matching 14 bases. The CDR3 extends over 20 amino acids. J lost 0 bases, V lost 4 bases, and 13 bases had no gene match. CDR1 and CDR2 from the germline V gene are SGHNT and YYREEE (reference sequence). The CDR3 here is CASSPGTSGSGSRSTDTQYF. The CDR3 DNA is TGTGCCAGCAGCCCAGGGACTAGCGGGAGTGGGTCTCGAAGCACAGATACGCAGTATTTT.

The CDR3 here is CASSPRYRAYNEQFF. As DNA, the CDR3 is TGTGCCAGCTCACCACGATACAGGGCTTACAATGAGCAGTTCTTC. V and J are TRBV18 and TRBJ2-1; D may be TRBD1 (6 bases). CDR3 length: 15 amino acids. Trimming stripped 1 base from V and 4 bases from J, with 11 bases between. Germline assignment: CDR1 KGHSH and CDR2 LQKENI.

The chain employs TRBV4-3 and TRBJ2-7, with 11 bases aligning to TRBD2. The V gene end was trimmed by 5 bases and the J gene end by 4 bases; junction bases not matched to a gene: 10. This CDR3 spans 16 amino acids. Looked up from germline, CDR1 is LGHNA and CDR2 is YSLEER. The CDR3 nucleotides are TGCGCCAGCAGCTCTACCCGACTAGCGGGATGGTACGAGCAGTACTTC. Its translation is CASSSTRLAGWYEQYF.

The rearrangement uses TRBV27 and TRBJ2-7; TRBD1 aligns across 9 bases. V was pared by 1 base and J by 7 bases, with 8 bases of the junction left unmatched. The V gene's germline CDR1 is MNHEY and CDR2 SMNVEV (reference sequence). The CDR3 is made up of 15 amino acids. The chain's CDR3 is CASSLYPGTGREQYF. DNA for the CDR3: TGTGCCAGCAGTTTATACCCCGGGACAGGGAGGGAGCAGTACTTC.

The CDR3 DNA reads as TGTGCCAGCAGCTTGAGTTTCGGGGGGCGCGGGTACGAGCAGTACTTC. Amino acids: CASSLSFGGRGYEQYF. The chain links TRBV5-5 to TRBJ2-7; a weak D match, TRBD2 (7 bases). Germline loops: CDR1 SGHKS, CDR2 YYEKEE (reference sequence). The CDR3 is 16 amino acids. Trimming pared 1 base from V and 4 bases from J, leaving 18 bases between.